This entry lists 23 T cell receptor beta chains sequenced from one sample in a study of CD8 T cells in Susac syndrome (dated by TCRdb to between 2019 and 2020). Libraries were made using the immunoSEQ multiplex PCR assay. RNA was extracted using the RNeasy kit, and roughly 0.45 to 1 ug of the RNA was reverse transcribed with random hexamers. TCRdb took the public reads, trimmed them with fastp at Q25, ran MiXCR for clone calling and kept in-frame beta chains. CDR3 protein sequences are deduplicated, and each keeps its most common genes and DNA. For this sample the table gives over 150,000 distinct CDR3 sequences, of which roughly 94% were detected only once. Together, the top ten hold 0.099% of the sample. The specimen sequenced was CD4+ T cells from PBMCs. These TCRs come from a human donor with Susac syndrome.

The V gene is TRBV27, the J gene TRBJ2-4; tentative D call: TRBD2 (6 bases). Trimming cost V 5 bases and J 0 bases, with 14 bases left between them. Germline V gene sequence: CDR1 MNHEY, CDR2 SMNVEV (reference sequence). The CDR3 spans 16 residues. CDR3 nucleotides: TGTGCCAGCAGTCCTCGGGGGAGTATAGCCAAAAACATTCAGTACTTC. This gives the protein CASSPRGSIAKNIQYF.

The rearrangement joins TRBV9 to TRBJ2-5; 12 bases align to TRBD2. CDR1 SGDLS and CDR2 YYNGEE come from the germline V gene. The CDR3 totals 16 residues. Trimming cost V 4 bases and J 5 bases; bases outside gene matches: 9. As DNA, the CDR3 is TGTGCCAGCAGCCTTTCCGGACTAGCGGGAAGGGAGACCCAGTACTTC. Translated, it gives CASSLSGLAGRETQYF.

CDR3 in amino acids: CASSQDWLATDTQYF. CDR3 bases: TGCGCCAGCAGCCAAGATTGGCTAGCCACAGATACGCAGTATTTT. The V and J genes are TRBV4-1 and TRBJ2-3, with D maybe TRBD2 (5 bases). CDR3 length: 15 amino acids. V gave up 0 bases and J gave up 2 bases, with 9 bases separating them. In germline, CDR1 is MGHRA, CDR2 YSYEKL.

This sequence joins TRBV20-1 and TRBJ1-2, with 8 bases that match TRBD1. J gave up 4 bases and V 3 bases, and 10 bases lay outside the gene matches. Germline V gives CDR1 DFQATT, CDR2 SNEGSKA (reference sequence). The CDR3 spans 15 residues. CDR3 residues: CSASSPRTGPYGYTF. In DNA form, the CDR3 reads TGCAGTGCTAGTAGCCCTAGGACAGGGCCCTATGGCTACACCTTC.

This clonotype appeared a single time. This chain connects TRBV5-1 to TRBJ2-3; TRBD2 agrees at 11 bases. This CDR3 region has 18 residues. Trimming removed 1 base from V and 2 bases from J; junction bases left unmatched: 9. Looked up from germline, CDR1 is SGHRS and CDR2 is YFSETQ. CDR3 coding DNA: TGCGCCAGCAGCTTGTCACTGACTAGCGGGGACTACACAGATACGCAGTATTTT. As protein: CASSLSLTSGDYTDTQYF.

CDR3 in DNA: TGTGCCTGGAGGGACGGAGAATTACCTGAAGCTTTCTTT. Translating gives CAWRDGELPEAFF. The J gene is TRBJ1-1, the V gene TRBV30; D is uncertain. Germline lookup yields CDR1 GTSNPN and CDR2 SVGIG (reference sequence). Trimming removed 3 bases from V and 6 bases from J, with 14 bases in between. This CDR3 has 13 amino acids.

The chain links TRBV9 to TRBJ2-1; D perhaps matches TRBD1 (5 bases). CDR1 SGDLS and CDR2 YYNGEE come from the germline V gene. The length of the CDR3 is 15 residues. Deletions cut 0 bases from V and 2 bases from J, with 9 bases between. CDR3 DNA: TGTGCCAGCAGCGTAGTCCAGGGCCCCTACAATGAGCAGTTCTTC. Protein sequence: CASSVVQGPYNEQFF.

Notes on this clonotype: One junction end does not reproduce the germline sequence, and a read error may be involved. V gene TRBV5-1 combines with J gene TRBJ2-1, with 8 bases that match TRBD2. The CDR3 runs 16 residues. The germline V gene encodes CDR1 SGHRS and CDR2 YFSETQ. The CDR3 here is CASSLADGRAYSEQFF. In DNA, the CDR3 is TGCGCCAGCAGCTTGGCGGACGGGAGGGCTTACAGTGAGCAGTTCTTC.

The chain couples TRBV5-1 to TRBJ2-7; D unclear. CDR3 length: 15 amino acids. With 5 bases removed from V and 1 base from J, the gap between germline ends came to 16 bases. Germline CDR1 and CDR2: SGHRS and YFSETQ. The chain's CDR3 is CASSPSSTVSYEQYF. The CDR3 region has the DNA TGCGCCAGCAGTCCTTCGTCGACGGTTTCCTACGAGCAGTACTTC.

This chain connects TRBV5-1 to TRBJ2-7; 7 bases are a match to TRBD1. From germline, CDR1 is SGHRS and CDR2 YFSETQ. CDR3 length: 13 residues. With 3 bases clipped from V and 5 bases from J, the junction kept 5 bases outside the gene matches. The CDR3 DNA reads as TGCGCCAGCAGCTCGACAGGGTCACACGAGCAGTACTTC. This codes for CASSSTGSHEQYF.

V usage is TRBV20-1 and J usage is TRBJ2-3; 10 positions match TRBD2. Germline lookup yields CDR1 DFQATT and CDR2 SNEGSKA (reference sequence). V was clipped by 3 bases and J by 1 base; unmatched bases: 1. The CDR3 runs to 14 residues. This CDR3 is CSARGTSGTDTQYF. The DNA of the CDR3 is TGCAGTGCTAGGGGGACTAGCGGCACAGATACGCAGTATTTT.

V is TRBV19 and J is TRBJ1-2; perhaps TRBD1 as D (5 bases). Trimming took 4 bases from V and 3 from J, leaving 12 bases between them. Germline V CDR1 and CDR2: LNHDA, SQIVND (reference sequence). The CDR3 consists of 14 residues. CDR3 DNA: TGTGCCAGTAGTAAACAGGATACGTACTATGGCTACACCTTC. Residues: CASSKQDTYYGYTF.

V is TRBV20-1 and J is TRBJ2-5, with D maybe TRBD2 (7 bases). From germline, CDR1 is DFQATT and CDR2 SNEGSKA (reference sequence). The length of the CDR3 is 14 residues. With 6 bases removed from V and 5 bases from J, the gap between germline ends came to 19 bases. DNA for the CDR3: TGCAGTGCCAGTACCACGGGGGGCGGGGAGACCCAGTACTTC. Encoded protein: CSASTTGGGETQYF.

CDR3 DNA sequence: TGTGCCAGCAGTGAAGCGGGCAACTATGGCTACACCTTC. It codes for CASSEAGNYGYTF. The rearrangement joins TRBV2 to TRBJ1-2; no definite D call. Germline V CDR1 and CDR2: SNHLY, FYNNEI. V dropped 0 bases and J dropped 2 bases, with 4 bases sitting between them. The CDR3 has 13 amino acids.

The chain recombines TRBV10-2 with TRBJ1-1, with a possible D match to TRBD1 (6 bases). V lost 5 bases and J lost 3, with 10 bases in between. The CDR3 runs 13 residues. The germline CDR1 and CDR2 sequences are WSHSY and SAAADI. The CDR3 DNA is TGCGCCAGCAGTCGGGGGCCAGACACTGAAGCTTTCTTT. Translating gives CASSRGPDTEAFF.

For the CDR3, the DNA is TGTGCCAGCAGTTTTAATCTAGCGGGAGGAGGTACAGATACGCAGTATTTT. Its protein is CASSFNLAGGGTDTQYF. The chain is built from TRBV6-2 or TRBV6-3 and TRBJ2-3, with 11 bases that match TRBD2. The CDR3 length is 17 residues. Germline-derived CDR1 and CDR2 are MNHEY and SVGEGT. Unmatched junction bases numbered 9, after V lost 4 bases and J lost 3 bases.

This chain links TRBV4-2 with TRBJ2-2; no reliable D call. The CDR3 extends over 15 amino acids. The germline CDR1 and CDR2 sequences are LGHNA and YNFKEQ. V dropped 2 bases and J dropped 1 base, with 8 bases sitting between them. This chain's CDR3 is CASSQRKRNTGELFF. The CDR3 coding sequence is TGTGCCAGCAGCCAACGGAAAAGGAACACCGGGGAGCTGTTTTTT.

The genes are TRBV7-2 and TRBJ1-5; a possible D gene is TRBD1 (6 bases). V was pared by 5 bases and J by 1 base, with 21 bases between. CDR1 is SGHTA, CDR2 FQGNSA, per germline. The CDR3 is 18 residues long. CDR3 in amino acids: CASSPGLGRGQSNQPQHF. As DNA, the CDR3 is TGTGCCAGCAGCCCAGGTTTGGGCCGGGGGCAAAGCAATCAGCCCCAGCATTTT.

The chain employs TRBV28 and TRBJ2-7; tentative D call: TRBD2 (5 bases). V gave up 4 bases and J gave up 3 bases, with 16 bases separating them. Germline-derived CDR1 and CDR2 are MDHEN and SYDVKM. The CDR3 length is 15 residues. CDR3 sequence: CASSSAGEAVYEQYF. CDR3 DNA: TGTGCCAGCAGTTCCGCCGGTGAAGCGGTCTACGAGCAGTACTTC.

The rearrangement joins TRBV20-1 to TRBJ1-1, with 8 bases that match TRBD1. Germline V lookup: CDR1 DFQATT, CDR2 SNEGSKA (reference sequence). V dropped 3 bases and J dropped 2; count of bases not matched to a gene: 2. The CDR3 runs 13 residues. In nucleotides, the CDR3 is TGCAGTGCTAGCAGGGGGCCCAACACTGAAGCTTTCTTT. Encoded protein: CSASRGPNTEAFF.

The rearrangement uses TRBV24-1 and TRBJ2-3; D possibly matches TRBD1 or TRBD2 (6 bases each). V dropped 9 bases and J dropped 1 base, with 10 bases sitting between them. Per germline, CDR1 KGHDR and CDR2 SFDVKD. The CDR3 totals 13 residues. This CDR3 reads CATGGGGTDTQYF. Here the CDR3 DNA reads TGTGCCACCGGGGGCGGGGGCACAGATACGCAGTATTTT.

This rearrangement joins TRBV30 to TRBJ2-3; D not resolved. CDR1 is GTSNPN and CDR2 is SVGIG in the germline V gene (reference sequence). There are 11 residues in the CDR3. Deletions cut 5 bases from V and 5 bases from J, with 8 bases between. This CDR3 is CAWGVGDTQYF. CDR3 nucleotides: TGTGCCTGGGGGGTGGGAGATACGCAGTATTTT.

This rearrangement joins TRBV6-5 to TRBJ2-6, with no clear D. Trimming cost V 0 bases and J 2 bases, with 5 bases left between them. CDR1 and CDR2 (germline): MNHEY, SVGAGI. The CDR3 covers 15 residues. The CDR3 nucleotides read TGTGCCAGCAGTTACTCGGGCCCTGGGGCCAACGTCCTGACTTTC. It yields the protein CASSYSGPGANVLTF.